The following is a TCR beta chain sequence with its context. Its cognate antigen is unknown. Using quantitative 5'-RACE with molecular barcodes, the authors made TCR beta libraries. TCRdb called the 5' RACE reads again in MiXCR, with one record for every CDR3 protein. The data contain roughly 370,000 distinct CDR3 sequences, 20% to 25% of them seen just once; the ten biggest clones take up about a sixth. This entry comes from a study of CD8 T cells in ankylosing spondylitis. This CDR3 is built from 19 residues. Trimming removed 6 bases from V and 9 bases from J; junction bases left unmatched: 25. Germline CDR1 reads KGHSH; CDR2 reads LQKENI. Whole-study results and caveats: A TCR beta motif made of 7 to 9 highly homologous variants seemed typical of ankylosing spondylitis blood. The study looked at matched synovial fluid samples from ankylosing spondylitis patients. Disease-linked clones were reported to be significantly enriched there. Certain motif variants had earlier been reported in reactive arthritis synovial fluid and blood. With a CD8+ phenotype, disease-linked clones were relatively rare in peripheral blood.

The sample consisted of blood, either unsorted or a sorted T cell fraction (not recorded which). The source of this sequence is a male donor with ankylosing spondylitis. The rearrangement links TRBV18 to TRBJ2-1; 8 bases line up with TRBD1. As DNA, the CDR3 is TGTGCCAGCTCGCAAGCGACAGGGGAAGCGGGTGGGGCGCGTGGTGAGCAGTTCTTC. Translating gives CASSQATGEAGGARGEQFF.